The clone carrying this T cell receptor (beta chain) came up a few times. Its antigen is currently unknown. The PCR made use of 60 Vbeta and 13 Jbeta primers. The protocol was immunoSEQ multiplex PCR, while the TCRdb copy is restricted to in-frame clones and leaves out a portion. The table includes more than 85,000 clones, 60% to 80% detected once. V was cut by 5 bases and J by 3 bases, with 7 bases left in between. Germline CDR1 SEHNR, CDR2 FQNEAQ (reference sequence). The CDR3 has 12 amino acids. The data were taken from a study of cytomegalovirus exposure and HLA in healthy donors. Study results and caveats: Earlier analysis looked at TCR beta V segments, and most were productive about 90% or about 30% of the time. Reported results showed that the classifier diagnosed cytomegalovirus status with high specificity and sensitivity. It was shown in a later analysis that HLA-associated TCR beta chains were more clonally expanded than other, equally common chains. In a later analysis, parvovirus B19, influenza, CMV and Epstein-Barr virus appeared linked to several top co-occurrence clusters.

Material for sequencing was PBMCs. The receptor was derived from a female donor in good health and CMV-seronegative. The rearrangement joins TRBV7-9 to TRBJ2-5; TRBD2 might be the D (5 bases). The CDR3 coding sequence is TGTGCCAGCAGCATGGAGGAAGAGACCCAGTACTTC. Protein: CASSMEEETQYF.